Each of the 21 T cell receptor beta chains below was sequenced from the same sample in a study of cytomegalovirus exposure and HLA in healthy donors. PCR involved 60 Vbeta and 13 Jbeta primers. Clones were read by immunoSEQ multiplex PCR, and TCRdb kept only the in-frame ones, dropping some. The table shows under 300,000 clones, with roughly 90% occurring only once. The sequenced sample was PBMCs. Receptor source: a man in his forties in good health and CMV-seropositive.

The rearrangement joins TRBV6-5 to TRBJ1-2; possibly TRBD1 for D (6 bases). Per germline, CDR1 MNHEY and CDR2 SVGAGI. Trimming shortened V by 4 bases and J by 8 bases, and 14 bases separated the two germline ends. The CDR3 contains 13 residues. The CDR3 loop is CASSSYREKGYTF. DNA for the CDR3: TGTGCCAGCAGTTCGTACAGGGAGAAAGGCTACACCTTC.

The V call is TRBV13, the J call TRBJ2-1; possibly TRBD2 for D (6 bases). The CDR3 extends over 14 amino acids. With 5 bases removed from V and 1 base from J, the gap between germline ends came to 9 bases. The germline V gene has CDR1 PRHDT and CDR2 FYEKMQ (reference sequence). The CDR3 DNA is TGTGCCAGCAGCGGTAGCGGTTCCTACAATGAGCAGTTCTTC. It is translated as CASSGSGSYNEQFF.

The V call is TRBV28, the J call TRBJ1-2; 7 bases fit TRBD1. Trimming removed 3 bases from V and 5 bases from J; junction bases left unmatched: 15. Germline V CDR1 and CDR2: MDHEN, SYDVKM. The length of the CDR3 is 17 residues. CDR3 DNA sequence: TGTGCCAGCAGTTTTTTGGATGTCAGGGGGGCCGAATATGGCTACACCTTC. Translated: CASSFLDVRGAEYGYTF.

This clone was recorded a few times. The same CDR3 is also encoded by other DNA sequences in this sample. The chain has TRBV19 and TRBJ2-7; 10 nucleotides match TRBD1. The trim removed 5 bases at V and 2 bases at J, leaving 3 bases unmatched. This CDR3 is built from 14 residues. The germline V gene has CDR1 LNHDA and CDR2 SQIVND (reference sequence). The CDR3 spells CASSPGQGAYEQYF. The CDR3 DNA reads TGTGCCAGTAGTCCAGGACAGGGGGCCTACGAGCAGTACTTC.

As for this clone: The junction differs from germline at one of its ends, possibly a read error. Here the CDR3 reads CASREGRGSTDTQYF. The DNA for the CDR3 is TGTGCCAGCAGAGAAGGCAGGGGAAGCACAGATACGCAGTATTTT. V and J are TRBV2 and TRBJ2-3; D may be TRBD1 (6 bases). This CDR3 comprises 15 residues. CDR1 SNHLY and CDR2 FYNNEI come from the germline V gene. Combining the CDR3 with reference TRBV2 and TRBJ2-3 gives the whole variable domain EPEVTQTPSHQVTQMGQEVILRCVPISNHLYFYWYRQILGQKVEFLVSFYNNEISEKSEIFDDQFSVERPDGSNFTLKIRSTKLEDSAMYFCASREGRGSTDTQYFGPGTRLTVL.

The CDR3 region is CASSEGAINYGYTF. In nucleotides, the CDR3 is TGCGCCAGCAGTGAGGGGGCCATTAACTATGGCTACACCTTC. V gene TRBV10-2 combines with J gene TRBJ1-2, with D perhaps TRBD1 (5 bases). Germline CDR1 reads WSHSY; CDR2 reads SAAADI. The CDR3 is made up of 14 amino acids. Trimming stripped 2 bases from V and 1 base from J, with 8 bases between.

The CDR3 bases are TGTGCCAGCAGATTGACAGGGGGAAGCACAGATACGCAGTATTTT. It encodes CASRLTGGSTDTQYF. V is TRBV28 and J is TRBJ2-3, with TRBD1 matching 9 bases. Germline V CDR1 and CDR2: MDHEN, SYDVKM. This CDR3 region has 15 residues. V shed 6 bases and J 0 bases; nucleotides not matched to a gene: 4.

The chain employs TRBV7-2 and TRBJ2-4, with a tentative D call TRBD2 (6 bases). The CDR3 covers 16 residues. Germline V gives CDR1 SGHTA, CDR2 FQGNSA. V was cut by 5 bases and J by 0 bases, with 14 bases left in between. The CDR3 sequence is CASSPPGGIAKNIQYF. In nucleotides, the CDR3 is TGTGCCAGCAGCCCCCCTGGCGGGATAGCCAAAAACATTCAGTACTTC.

V usage is TRBV7-3 and J usage is TRBJ2-1; 14 positions match TRBD2. There are 16 residues in the CDR3. The germline V gene has CDR1 SGHTA and CDR2 FQGTGA. The ends lost 5 bases at V and 9 bases at J; junction bases unmatched: 9. The CDR3 DNA reads TGTGCCAGCAGCCCCGACGGACTAGCGGGAGGCGGTGAGCAGTTCTTC. It translates to CASSPDGLAGGGEQFF.

The rearrangement links TRBV7-9 to TRBJ1-3, with a possible D match to TRBD1 (5 bases). Germline V gene sequence: CDR1 SEHNR, CDR2 FQNEAQ (reference sequence). With 2 bases removed from V and 0 bases from J, the gap between germline ends came to 11 bases. The length of the CDR3 is 16 residues. CDR3 protein: CASSLQAGLSGNTIYF. The CDR3, as DNA: TGTGCCAGCAGCTTACAGGCGGGACTCTCTGGAAACACCATATATTTT.

The rearrangement links TRBV5-1 to TRBJ2-7; the match to TRBD2 covers 14 bases. This CDR3 spans 19 amino acids. Trimming cost V 3 bases and J 0 bases; bases outside gene matches: 11. Germline CDR1 is SGHRS and CDR2 is YFSETQ. This CDR3 is CASSWAGLAGVRSSYEQYF. The CDR3 region has the DNA TGCGCCAGCAGCTGGGCGGGACTAGCGGGGGTCCGTAGCTCCTACGAGCAGTACTTC.

The chain carries TRBV13 and TRBJ1-2; D unresolved. CDR1 is PRHDT and CDR2 is FYEKMQ in the germline V gene (reference sequence). Trimming took 1 base from V and 5 from J, leaving 11 bases between them. The CDR3 covers 14 residues. This CDR3 is CASSLDRGPYGYTF. CDR3 bases: TGTGCCAGCAGCTTAGATAGAGGGCCATATGGCTACACCTTC.

This chain joins TRBV5-1 and TRBJ1-1; D might be TRBD1 (6 bases). V was cut by 4 bases and J by 4 bases, with 11 bases left in between. The CDR3 length is 13 residues. Germline CDR1 SGHRS, CDR2 YFSETQ. The CDR3 sequence: CASSRQGSTEAFF. The CDR3 bases are TGCGCCAGCAGCCGCCAGGGGAGCACTGAAGCTTTCTTT.

The chain joins TRBV28 to TRBJ1-5, with TRBD1 matching over 11 bases. V dropped 4 bases and J dropped 4; count of bases not matched to a gene: 6. Germline assignment: CDR1 MDHEN and CDR2 SYDVKM. This CDR3 is 16 amino acids long. The CDR3 spells CASSSSGQGGNQPQHF. The CDR3 nucleotides are TGTGCCAGCAGTTCATCGGGACAGGGGGGGAATCAGCCCCAGCATTTT.

The chain carries TRBV5-1 and TRBJ2-5, with 8 positions matching TRBD1. The CDR3 is 15 amino acids. The junction had 6 bases not matched to a gene; V was cut back by 0 bases and J by 5 bases. Germline V gene lookup returns CDR1 SGHRS and CDR2 YFSETQ. The CDR3: CASSLGTGRTETQYF. The CDR3 DNA reads TGCGCCAGCAGCTTGGGGACAGGGAGGACGGAGACCCAGTACTTC.

The V gene is TRBV9, the J gene TRBJ2-5; TRBD2 aligns across 14 bases. The CDR3 contains 17 residues. Germline V gene data show CDR1 as SGDLS and CDR2 as YYNGEE. V shed 3 bases, J shed 5 bases, and the junction held 9 bases outside the gene matches. The CDR3 sequence: CASSALTSGRVVETQYF. DNA for the CDR3: TGTGCCAGCAGCGCCCTGACTAGCGGGAGGGTGGTGGAGACCCAGTACTTC.

This chain uses TRBV11-2 with TRBJ2-3, with 7 bases matching TRBD2. V lost 5 bases to trimming and J lost 4 bases; unmatched junction nucleotides: 12. Germline lookup yields CDR1 SGHAT and CDR2 FQNNGV. CDR3 size: 16 residues. The CDR3: CASSPAGPAGADTQYF. CDR3 bases: TGTGCCAGCAGCCCAGCGGGACCGGCGGGAGCAGATACGCAGTATTTT.

This chain connects TRBV5-1 to TRBJ2-7, with 9 bases fitting TRBD1. V was clipped by 4 bases and J by 5 bases; unmatched bases: 13. Germline values: CDR1 SGHRS, CDR2 YFSETQ. The CDR3 extends over 16 amino acids. The CDR3 DNA is TGCGCCAGCAGCCCATTGACGGGACAGGGTACCAACGAGCAGTACTTC. Its protein is CASSPLTGQGTNEQYF. The whole variable domain, remainder taken from reference TRBV5-1 and TRBJ2-7, is KAGVTQTPRYLIKTRGQQVTLSCSPISGHRSVSWYQQTPGQGLQFLFEYFSETQRNKGNFPGRFSGRQFSNSRSEMNVSTLELGDSALYLCASSPLTGQGTNEQYFGPGTRLTVT.

The chain carries TRBV6-6 and TRBJ1-2; 9 nucleotides match TRBD1. The CDR3 has 15 amino acids. Germline CDR1 is MNHNY and CDR2 is SVGAGI (reference sequence). V shed 4 bases and J 4 bases; nucleotides not matched to a gene: 7. The CDR3 sequence: CASSLGQGASYGYTF. CDR3 in DNA: TGTGCCAGCAGTTTGGGACAGGGCGCTTCCTATGGCTACACCTTC.

The chain employs TRBV6-1 and TRBJ2-7; 7 bases line up with TRBD2. Germline CDR1 reads MNHNS; CDR2 reads SASEGT. V lost 8 bases, J lost 6 bases, and 16 bases stayed unmatched. The CDR3 spans 15 residues. CDR3 nucleotide sequence: TGTGCCAGCCGTAGTCGCGGGGGTAACCCGACCGAGCAGTACTTC. It yields the protein CASRSRGGNPTEQYF.

This clone was seen only once. The J gene is TRBJ2-7, the V gene TRBV6-1; TRBD1 matches at 8 bases. CDR3 size: 16 residues. Trimming removed 4 bases from V and 0 bases from J; junction bases left unmatched: 8. The germline gives CDR1 MNHNS, CDR2 SASEGT. CDR3 nucleotide sequence: TGTGCCAGCAGTGCCGGACAGGGAGGTCCCTCCTACGAGCAGTACTTC. It translates to CASSAGQGGPSYEQYF.